What follows are 14 T cell receptor beta chains derived from one specimen sequenced in a study of pediatric ulcerative colitis. Only in-frame clones appear in the TCRdb table, and some are missing; sequencing was by immunoSEQ multiplex PCR. The profile shows over 30,000 clones, roughly three quarters of them singletons. The rectum was sampled with one to two pinch biopsies at colonoscopy. The sequenced sample was gut tissue. The receptors were gathered from a boy between 5 and 17 years old with mild ulcerative colitis.

This chain links TRBV14 with TRBJ1-1, with unresolved D. V lost 2 bases to trimming and J lost 5 bases, with 9 bases between them. Germline loops: CDR1 SGHDN, CDR2 FVKESK. The CDR3 is 13 residues long. CDR3 loop: CASSQSRITEAFF. CDR3 sequence (DNA): TGTGCCAGCAGCCAATCGCGGATAACTGAAGCTTTCTTT.

The chain combines TRBV6-6 with TRBJ1-2; tentative D call: TRBD1 (5 bases). CDR3 length: 14 amino acids. V lost 1 base, J lost 8 bases, and 14 bases lay in between. The V gene's germline CDR1 is MNHNY and CDR2 SVGAGI (reference sequence). The CDR3 protein is CASSYWQGFLGYTF. The CDR3 coding sequence is TGTGCCAGCAGTTACTGGCAGGGCTTCCTCGGCTACACCTTC.

This rearrangement joins TRBV13 to TRBJ2-5; the D gene could be TRBD1 or TRBD2 (6 bases each). The CDR3 loop spans 13 amino acids. CDR1 PRHDT and CDR2 FYEKMQ come from the germline V gene (reference sequence). V shed 5 bases and J shed 1 base, with 8 bases lying between them. Here the CDR3 reads CASSGGPQETQYF. DNA of the CDR3: TGTGCCAGCAGCGGGGGGCCCCAAGAGACCCAGTACTTC.

The chain recombines TRBV5-6 with TRBJ1-5, with D unresolved. The CDR3 is made up of 12 amino acids. Per germline, CDR1 SGHDT and CDR2 YYEEEE. Trimming cost V 2 bases and J 7 bases, with 7 bases left between them. The CDR3 DNA reads TGTGCCAGCAGCTTAATGGACCAGCCCCAGCATTTT. Residues: CASSLMDQPQHF.

A word on this clone: A read error may account for a junction end that differs from germline. The chain links TRBV10-3 to TRBJ1-1; no clear D gene. This CDR3 is 18 amino acids long. Germline V lookup: CDR1 ENHRY, CDR2 SYGVKD. CDR3 sequence: CAISELHEGVAGNAEAFF. In DNA form, the CDR3 reads TGTGCCATCAGTGAGCTACACGAGGGTGTGGCGGGGAACGCTGAAGCTTTCTTT.

This chain links TRBV18 with TRBJ2-3, with 9 positions matching TRBD2. V lost 0 bases, J lost 5 bases, and 9 bases stayed unmatched. The CDR3 runs to 17 residues. The germline V gene encodes CDR1 KGHSH and CDR2 LQKENI. This CDR3 is CASSPPKAGGPRDTQYF. The CDR3 DNA sequence: TGTGCCAGCTCACCACCGAAGGCGGGGGGGCCGCGAGATACGCAGTATTTT.

This clone was observed a few times. This chain uses TRBV5-6 with TRBJ1-1; D remains ambiguous. Trimming left V 4 bases short and J 1 base short, with 2 bases between. The germline gives CDR1 SGHDT, CDR2 YYEEEE. This CDR3 has 11 residues. The chain's CDR3 is CASSGNTEAFF. DNA of the CDR3: TGTGCCAGCAGCGGGAACACTGAAGCTTTCTTT.

Only a few counts were recorded for this clone. The V gene is TRBV9, the J gene TRBJ1-3; unclear D gene. This CDR3 comprises 18 residues. Trimming cost V 3 bases and J 0 bases, with 19 bases left between them. Germline lookup yields CDR1 SGDLS and CDR2 YYNGEE. The DNA of the CDR3 is TGTGCCAGCAGCGCGGACCGGGCCCCACCTCTCTCTGGAAACACCATATATTTT. It yields the protein CASSADRAPPLSGNTIYF.

The chain joins TRBV12-2 to TRBJ1-3; the table's TRBD1 call for D was not verified on the DNA. TRBV12-2 is shown as a pseudogene. The CDR3 loop spans 16 amino acids. The DNA of the CDR3 is TGTGCAAGTCGCTCCATCCAAGGGGGCACTGGAAACACCATATATTTT. The encoded protein is CASRSIQGGTGNTIYF.

The chain employs TRBV9 and TRBJ1-5; D is unclear. The V end lost 3 bases, the J end lost 0 bases, and 7 bases lay between the germline ends. This CDR3 is built from 14 residues. CDR1 SGDLS and CDR2 YYNGEE come from the germline V gene. For the CDR3, the DNA is TGTGCCAGCAGCGAGCGTTATAGCAATCAGCCCCAGCATTTT. Translating it yields CASSERYSNQPQHF.

V is TRBV4-1 and J is TRBJ1-4; D call uncertain. The CDR3 runs to 16 residues. CDR1 MGHRA and CDR2 YSYEKL come from the germline V gene. Between the trimmed V and J ends, which lost 3 bases and 8 bases, there was a span of 19 bases. The CDR3 bases are TGCGCCAGCAGCCAGCCCGCCAAAAGAGACTACGAAAAACTGTTTTTT. This sequence encodes CASSQPAKRDYEKLFF.

This chain connects TRBV4-1 to TRBJ1-2; 8 bases agree with TRBD1. This CDR3 region has 15 residues. V dropped 0 bases and J dropped 7; count of bases not matched to a gene: 7. The germline V gene has CDR1 MGHRA and CDR2 YSYEKL. The chain's CDR3 is CASSQDFRTGSGYTF. Here the CDR3 DNA reads TGCGCCAGCAGCCAAGATTTTCGGACAGGGAGTGGCTACACCTTC.

The rearrangement joins TRBV4-1 to TRBJ2-1, with 13 bases lining up with TRBD2. This CDR3 contains 17 residues. Per the germline V gene, CDR1 is MGHRA and CDR2 is YSYEKL. V was clipped by 1 base and J by 0 bases; unmatched bases: 0. The CDR3 sequence is CASSQGTSGGSYNEQFF. The CDR3 DNA follows: TGCGCCAGCAGCCAAGGGACTAGCGGGGGCTCCTACAATGAGCAGTTCTTC.

This chain uses TRBV4-1 with TRBJ1-2; D not certain. Trimming stripped 0 bases from V and 1 base from J, with 9 bases between. This CDR3 has 15 amino acids. Germline lookup yields CDR1 MGHRA and CDR2 YSYEKL. In nucleotides, the CDR3 is TGCGCCAGCAGCCAAGATGGACGGCGTAACTATGGCTACACCTTC. This translates into CASSQDGRRNYGYTF.